This is a list of T cell receptor beta chains from one sample in a study of CD8 T cells in ankylosing spondylitis. TCRdb re-derived calls from the 5' RACE reads in MiXCR, one entry per CDR3 protein. The data show about 220,000 distinct CDR3 sequences, about 10% seen once. Input material: blood, either unsorted or a sorted T cell fraction (not recorded which). The receptors were gathered from a male donor with ankylosing spondylitis or in good health (not recorded which). Both conserved end residues are part of each CDR3. A D gene is named only where the DNA matches it firmly. Not all rows give a size; the values are once, few, many and, for expanded clones, a class.

clone size,D gene,V gene,J gene,CDR3 DNA,CDR3 protein
many,NA,TRBV15,TRBJ2-2,TGTGCCACCAGTCTTCAGGCTAATGTAGGGGAGCTGTTTTTT,CATSLQANVGELFF
many,NA,TRBV7-2,TRBJ1-4,TGTGCCAGCAGCTTCCGGGACGGAACAACTAATGAAAAACTGTTTTTT,CASSFRDGTTNEKLFF
many,NA,TRBV5-6,TRBJ2-6,TGTGCCAGCAGCTTCCTAAAGTTATCTGGGGCCAACGTCCTGACTTTC,CASSFLKLSGANVLTF
many,TRBD1,TRBV10-3,TRBJ1-2,TGTGCCATCACCGGACAGGGGGCGGAAGGGGATGGCTACACCTTC,CAITGQGAEGDGYTF
many,NA,TRBV6-5,TRBJ2-1,TGTGCCAGCAGCCAGCAGGGTCTTGAGCAGTTCTTC,CASSQQGLEQFF
many,TRBD1,TRBV5-1,TRBJ1-1,TGCGCCAGCAGCTCACAGGGGGCGGACACTGAAGCTTTCTTT,CASSSQGADTEAFF
few,NA,TRBV7-9,TRBJ1-6,TGTGCCAGCAGCTTAGACAGGGTCGGGGATTCACCCCTCCACTTT,CASSLDRVGDSPLHF
NA,TRBD1,TRBV20-1,TRBJ2-1,TGCAGTGCTAGAGATCAGAGGACAGGGCTTTTGGATGAGCAGTTCTTC,CSARDQRTGLLDEQFF
NA,NA,TRBV7-2,TRBJ2-3,TGTGTCAGCAGCCCGGGACTGGCCTTAGATACGCAGTATTTT,CVSSPGLALDTQYF
NA,NA,TRBV3-1,TRBJ2-1,TGTGCCAGCAGCGGCCCGGGGGACGAGCAGTTCTTC,CASSGPGDEQFF
many,NA,TRBV24-1,TRBJ2-1,TGTGCCACCAGTGAGATGGGAGCCTTCTACAATGAGCAGTTCTTC,CATSEMGAFYNEQFF
few,NA,TRBV5-1,TRBJ1-1,TGCGCCAGCAGCTTGGAGGGGCGAGGCACTGAAGCTTTCTTT,CASSLEGRGTEAFF
many,NA,TRBV24-1,TRBJ2-3,TGTGCCACGCTGCGGGACTCCACAGATACGCAGTATTTT,CATLRDSTDTQYF
few,TRBD2,TRBV7-3,TRBJ2-4,TGTGCCAGCAGCTTAACGGCGGGGGGTGGTAACATTCAGTACTTC,CASSLTAGGGNIQYF
many,TRBD1,TRBV12-5,TRBJ2-4,TGTGCTAGTGGCGAGGAACCGGGACAGCCCGCGAGTAAAGCCAAAAACATTCAGTACTTC,CASGEEPGQPASKAKNIQYF
once,NA,TRBV5-1,TRBJ1-3,TGCGCCAGCACCGGAGAGGGTACCTCTGGAAACACCATATATTTT,CASTGEGTSGNTIYF
many,TRBD1,TRBV5-1,TRBJ1-1,TGCGCCAGCAGCTTCTCCGTGACAGGGGGCACTGAAGCTTTCTTT,CASSFSVTGGTEAFF
many,NA,TRBV27,TRBJ2-2,TGTGCCAGCAGTCCCCAAGACTTCAGGGTAACCGGGGAGCTGTTTTTT,CASSPQDFRVTGELFF
few,NA,TRBV5-6,TRBJ1-1,TGTGCCAGCAGCCCTAACGTCCCGAACACTGAAGCTTTCTTT,CASSPNVPNTEAFF
many,TRBD2,TRBV20-1,TRBJ2-1,TGCAGTGCAGACGCGGGACTAGGGGCGAATGAGCAGTTCTTC,CSADAGLGANEQFF
many,NA,TRBV12-3/TRBV12-4,TRBJ1-2,TGTGCCAGCAGTTTAAACGTCGCCCAAGGCTACACCTTC,CASSLNVAQGYTF
many,TRBD2,TRBV29-1,TRBJ2-3,TGCAGCGCCAGGACTAGCGGGGGGGATACGCAGTATTTT,CSARTSGGDTQYF
many,TRBD1,TRBV3-1,TRBJ2-5,TGTGCCAGCAGCCAGACGACAGGGGAAGAGACCCAGTACTTC,CASSQTTGEETQYF
many,NA,TRBV5-5,TRBJ1-1,TGTGCCAGCAGCTTGTATGGGGGGAACACTGAAGCTTTCTTT,CASSLYGGNTEAFF
many,NA,TRBV29-1,TRBJ2-7,TGCAGCGTTGAAGACGATGGACAGAGCCTCGGCGAGCAGTACTTC,CSVEDDGQSLGEQYF
many,NA,TRBV5-1,TRBJ2-5,TGCGCCAGCAGCATTGCCGGGGGCACAACACAGAGTGAGACCCAGTACTTC,CASSIAGGTTQSETQYF
few,TRBD1,TRBV5-1,TRBJ1-6,TGCGCCAGCAGATTGGAGATGGGACAGTCGAATTCACCCCTCCACTTT,CASRLEMGQSNSPLHF
few,NA,TRBV2,TRBJ2-1,TGTGCCAGCAGTGAGATGGGCCACAATGAGCAGTTCTTC,CASSEMGHNEQFF
few,NA,TRBV7-2,TRBJ2-7,TGTGCCAGCAGCTTAGCACCGGCGGGGGAGCAGTACTTC,CASSLAPAGEQYF
NA,TRBD2,TRBV3-1,TRBJ2-3,TGTGCCAGCAGCCAAGGTCCTAGCGGGGGGGTGGACACAGATACGCAGTATTTT,CASSQGPSGGVDTDTQYF
NA,TRBD1,TRBV9,TRBJ2-7,TGTGCCAGCAGCCCGGGGACAGTAGCCTACGAGCAGTACTTC,CASSPGTVAYEQYF